This is a list of T cell receptor beta chains from one sample in a study of CD8+CD57+ T cells in acquired aplastic anemia. TCRdb reanalysed the reads using MiXCR and keeps one entry per CDR3 protein. Among about 180,000 distinct CDR3 sequences listed, 45% to 50% were seen once. The sample comprised sorted CD4+, CD8+, or CD8+CD57+ T cells (not recorded which) from PBMCs. The receptors come from a human donor in good health. Each CDR3 is given with its conserved first and last residue. Fields, in order: D gene, clone size, J gene, V gene, CDR3 DNA, CDR3 protein. D genes are given only for firm matches. Rows may omit the clone size; those that give it use once, few, many or a size class.

d_call: TRBD2
clone_size: many
j_call: TRBJ2-1
v_call: TRBV5-6
cdr3_nt: TGTGCCAGCAGCTTGGCCTTGGCTAGCGGGTACAATGAGCAGTTCTTC
cdr3_aa: CASSLALASGYNEQFF

d_call: NA
clone_size: many
j_call: TRBJ2-5
v_call: TRBV7-2
cdr3_nt: TGTGCCAGCAGCTTTACAGGGAGGGGCGAGACCCAGTACTTC
cdr3_aa: CASSFTGRGETQYF

d_call: TRBD1
clone_size: NA
j_call: TRBJ2-7
v_call: TRBV27
cdr3_nt: TGTGCCAGCGGCCGGGATGGGGACAGGGGTTGGGAGCAGTACTTC
cdr3_aa: CASGRDGDRGWEQYF

d_call: NA
clone_size: NA
j_call: TRBJ2-7
v_call: TRBV7-9
cdr3_nt: TGTGCCAGCAGCTTCCTAGAGTCCTACGAGCAGTACTTC
cdr3_aa: CASSFLESYEQYF

d_call: TRBD1
clone_size: NA
j_call: TRBJ1-6
v_call: TRBV7-9
cdr3_nt: TGTGCCAGCAGCCGGACAGGATCTCTTAATTCACCCCTCCACTTT
cdr3_aa: CASSRTGSLNSPLHF

d_call: NA
clone_size: NA
j_call: TRBJ2-3
v_call: TRBV11-2
cdr3_nt: TGTGCCAGCAGCTACCGTCCAGGGGTTGCCGCAGATACGCAGTATTTT
cdr3_aa: CASSYRPGVAADTQYF

d_call: NA
clone_size: many
j_call: TRBJ1-1
v_call: TRBV6-6
cdr3_nt: TGTGCCAGCATTGAGAACACTGAAGCTTTCTTT
cdr3_aa: CASIENTEAFF

d_call: NA
clone_size: NA
j_call: TRBJ1-1
v_call: TRBV6-2/TRBV6-3
cdr3_nt: TGTGCCAGCAGTTACGTGGCGGCGAACACTGAAGTTTTCTTT
cdr3_aa: CASSYVAANTEVFF

d_call: NA
clone_size: NA
j_call: TRBJ2-7
v_call: TRBV9
cdr3_nt: TGTGCCAGCAGCCAAGAAGGTCGTCGTTCCAACAACGAGCAGTACTTC
cdr3_aa: CASSQEGRRSNNEQYF

d_call: NA
clone_size: NA
j_call: TRBJ1-3
v_call: TRBV15
cdr3_nt: TGTGCCACCAGCAGAGAATGGGGATCCGGAAACACCATATATTTT
cdr3_aa: CATSREWGSGNTIYF

d_call: NA
clone_size: NA
j_call: TRBJ1-1
v_call: TRBV19
cdr3_nt: TGTGCCAGTAGTATCGAAAGGGTCACTGAAGCTTTCTTT
cdr3_aa: CASSIERVTEAFF

d_call: NA
clone_size: NA
j_call: TRBJ1-1
v_call: TRBV7-3
cdr3_nt: TGTGCCAGCAGCCCTCTTGGAAACACTGAAGCTTTCTTT
cdr3_aa: CASSPLGNTEAFF

d_call: NA
clone_size: many
j_call: TRBJ2-1
v_call: TRBV20-1
cdr3_nt: TGCAGTGCTAGAGATCGGAAAGCGCGTTCCTACAATGAGCAGTTCTTC
cdr3_aa: CSARDRKARSYNEQFF

d_call: TRBD2
clone_size: many
j_call: TRBJ2-1
v_call: TRBV29-1
cdr3_nt: TGCAGCGTTGCCCGGACTAGTGCCTACAATGAGCAGTTCTTC
cdr3_aa: CSVARTSAYNEQFF

d_call: TRBD1
clone_size: NA
j_call: TRBJ2-7
v_call: TRBV7-9
cdr3_nt: TGTGCCAGCAGCCACGTGGGACAGGGTATCCTCGAGCAGTACTTC
cdr3_aa: CASSHVGQGILEQYF

d_call: NA
clone_size: many
j_call: TRBJ2-7
v_call: TRBV2
cdr3_nt: TGTGCCAGCGCCCCGGACAGAACCCTCTCCTACGAGCAGTACTTC
cdr3_aa: CASAPDRTLSYEQYF

d_call: NA
clone_size: NA
j_call: TRBJ2-6
v_call: TRBV10-1
cdr3_nt: TGCGCCAGCAGTGAGTCTACGGCCTCTGGGGCCAACGTCCTGACTTTC
cdr3_aa: CASSESTASGANVLTF

d_call: NA
clone_size: many
j_call: TRBJ1-6
v_call: TRBV5-1
cdr3_nt: TGCGCCAGCAGCACTAATAATTCACCCCTCCACTTT
cdr3_aa: CASSTNNSPLHF

d_call: NA
clone_size: few
j_call: TRBJ2-7
v_call: TRBV27
cdr3_nt: TGTGCCAGCAGACGGAGGGACGTTGCTACCGAGCAGTACTTC
cdr3_aa: CASRRRDVATEQYF

d_call: TRBD1
clone_size: NA
j_call: TRBJ1-1
v_call: TRBV10-3
cdr3_nt: TGTGCCATCAGCGACAGGGGGCAGGACACTGAAGCTTTCTTT
cdr3_aa: CAISDRGQDTEAFF

d_call: NA
clone_size: many
j_call: TRBJ1-2
v_call: TRBV19
cdr3_nt: TGTGCCAGTATATTTCCGGGGGAAGAGCACCACGGCTACACCTTC
cdr3_aa: CASIFPGEEHHGYTF

d_call: NA
clone_size: many
j_call: TRBJ1-5
v_call: TRBV20-1
cdr3_nt: TGCAGTGCTAGGTTAGGGAAAAGGGGGAGCAATCAGCCCCAGCATTTT
cdr3_aa: CSARLGKRGSNQPQHF

d_call: NA
clone_size: NA
j_call: TRBJ1-2
v_call: TRBV5-1
cdr3_nt: TGCGCCAGCAGCTTGGAGGGGTCGGGTGGCTACACCTTC
cdr3_aa: CASSLEGSGGYTF

d_call: NA
clone_size: many
j_call: TRBJ2-7
v_call: TRBV5-4
cdr3_nt: TGTGCCAGCAGCTTGCGTCTCTCTCTCTCGAACCTCTACGAGCAGTACTTC
cdr3_aa: CASSLRLSLSNLYEQYF

d_call: TRBD1
clone_size: once
j_call: TRBJ2-3
v_call: TRBV7-3
cdr3_nt: TGTGCCAGCAGCCGGGACAGGGGGCAGGATACGCAGTATTTT
cdr3_aa: CASSRDRGQDTQYF

d_call: NA
clone_size: NA
j_call: TRBJ1-6
v_call: TRBV6-1
cdr3_nt: TGTGCCAGCAGTGAACAGGCCAATTCACCCCTCCACTTT
cdr3_aa: CASSEQANSPLHF

d_call: NA
clone_size: NA
j_call: TRBJ2-7
v_call: TRBV20-1
cdr3_nt: TGCAGTGCCCCCTCGAATCTCAACGAGCAGTACTTC
cdr3_aa: CSAPSNLNEQYF

d_call: NA
clone_size: NA
j_call: TRBJ2-5
v_call: TRBV25-1
cdr3_nt: TGTGCCAGCAGTGAATTCGGGGAACGGGAGCAGTACTTC
cdr3_aa: CASSEFGEREQYF

d_call: NA
clone_size: many
j_call: TRBJ2-2
v_call: TRBV11-3
cdr3_nt: TGTGCCAGCAGCTACTCACGGGGCTCCGGGGAGCTGTTTTTT
cdr3_aa: CASSYSRGSGELFF

d_call: NA
clone_size: many
j_call: TRBJ1-4
v_call: TRBV12-3/TRBV12-4
cdr3_nt: TGTGCCAGCAGTCGGACGGCTGAAAAACTGTTTTTT
cdr3_aa: CASSRTAEKLFF

d_call: NA
clone_size: NA
j_call: TRBJ1-2
v_call: TRBV24-1
cdr3_nt: TGTGCCACCAGTGATTTGTGGCAGGGTGATGGCTACACCTTC
cdr3_aa: CATSDLWQGDGYTF

d_call: NA
clone_size: NA
j_call: TRBJ2-5
v_call: TRBV27
cdr3_nt: TGTGCGAGCGCAAGTTGGGCAGGGGAAGAGACCCAGTACTTC
cdr3_aa: CASASWAGEETQYF

d_call: NA
clone_size: NA
j_call: TRBJ1-1
v_call: TRBV7-2
cdr3_nt: TGTGCCAGCAGCGTCACGGGGAACACTGAAGCTTTCTTT
cdr3_aa: CASSVTGNTEAFF